This T cell receptor beta chain emerged from a study of somatic mutations in cytotoxic T cells in rheumatoid arthritis. There are a few counts of this clone. Its antigen remains unknown. Regarding the study as a whole: Increasing age coincided with elevated CD8+ clonality among rheumatoid arthritis patients, though not among healthy controls.

Only in-frame clones appear in the TCRdb table, and some are missing; sequencing was by immunoSEQ multiplex PCR. The sample yields fewer than 20,000 clones, approximately 80% seen once. CDR1 is SNHLY, CDR2 FYNNEI, per germline. V shed 6 bases and J shed 8 bases, with 10 bases lying between them. This CDR3 has 11 amino acids. Sequenced: CD8+ T cells sorted from blood. The origin of this receptor is an adult with rheumatoid arthritis. The chain couples TRBV2 to TRBJ1-2; D unresolved. The CDR3, as DNA: TGTGCCAGCAGGGACCGATTGGGCTACACCTTC. Protein product: CASRDRLGYTF.